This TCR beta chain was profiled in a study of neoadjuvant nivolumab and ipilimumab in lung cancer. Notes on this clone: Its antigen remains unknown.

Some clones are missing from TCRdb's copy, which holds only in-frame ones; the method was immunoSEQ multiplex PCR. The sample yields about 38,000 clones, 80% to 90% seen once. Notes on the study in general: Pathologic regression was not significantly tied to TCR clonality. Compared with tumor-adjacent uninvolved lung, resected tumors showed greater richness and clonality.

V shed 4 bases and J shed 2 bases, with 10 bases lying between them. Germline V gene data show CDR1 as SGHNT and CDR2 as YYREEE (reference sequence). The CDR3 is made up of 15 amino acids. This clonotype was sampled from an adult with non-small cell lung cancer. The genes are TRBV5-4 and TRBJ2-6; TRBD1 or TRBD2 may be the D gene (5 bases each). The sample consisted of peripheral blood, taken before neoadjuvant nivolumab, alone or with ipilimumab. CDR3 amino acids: CASSDRGTGANVLTF. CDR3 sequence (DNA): TGTGCCAGCAGCGACCGGGGCACTGGGGCCAACGTCCTGACTTTC.